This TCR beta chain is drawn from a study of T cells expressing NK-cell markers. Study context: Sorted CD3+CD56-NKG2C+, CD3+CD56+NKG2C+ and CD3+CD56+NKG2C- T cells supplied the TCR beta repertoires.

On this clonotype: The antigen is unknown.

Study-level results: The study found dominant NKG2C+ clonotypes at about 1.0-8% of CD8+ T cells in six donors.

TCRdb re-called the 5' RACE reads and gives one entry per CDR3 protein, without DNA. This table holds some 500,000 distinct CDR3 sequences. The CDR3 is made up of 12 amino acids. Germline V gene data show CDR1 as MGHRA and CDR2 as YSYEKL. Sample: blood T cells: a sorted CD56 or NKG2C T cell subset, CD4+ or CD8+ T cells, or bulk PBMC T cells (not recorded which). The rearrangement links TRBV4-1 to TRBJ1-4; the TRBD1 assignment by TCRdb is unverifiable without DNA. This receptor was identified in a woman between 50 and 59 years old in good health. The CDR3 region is CASSLPMGKLFF.